This TCR beta chain was profiled in a study of OX40 agonist ivuxolimab in advanced cancers. At the level of the whole study: Ivuxolimab was a fully human IgG2 agonistic monoclonal antibody targeting the costimulatory receptor OX40 (CD134). Intravenous ivuxolimab was administered to patients every 2 weeks at six dose levels: 0.01, 0.1, 0.3, 1.5, 3 and 10 mg/kg. The paper covers the monotherapy dose-escalation part of the phase I ivuxolimab trial, which included N ≈ 52 patients. Partial responses occurred in three dose-escalation patients, of whom one had hepatocellular carcinoma and two had cutaneous melanoma. Prior anti-PD-1, anti-PD-L1 or anti-CTLA-4 therapy was permitted, and approximately 42% of dose-escalation patients had received checkpoint inhibitors. The purpose of peripheral TCRbeta sequencing was to test whether ivuxolimab changed TCR sequence diversity and led to clonal T-cell expansion. Among the approximately 50 dose-escalation patients, around 19 had hepatocellular carcinoma, roughly 15 melanoma, 9 renal cell carcinoma and 9 head and neck cancer. In the dose-escalation cohort, around four fifths of patients were male, and the mean age was approximately 60 years, with a range of about 20 to 79.

Patients with autoimmune disease history or receiving systemic immunosuppression were excluded from the trial. Peripheral blood for TCR sequencing was drawn from every dose cohort at baseline, at cycle 4 day 1 and at cycle 7 day 1. The samples were drawn from a first-in-human, open-label, multicenter phase I dose-escalation trial of ivuxolimab. The trial enrolled adults with locally advanced or metastatic head and neck squamous cell, hepatocellular, melanoma or renal cell carcinoma. CD4+ and CD8+ T cells were sorted separately from peripheral blood before TCR sequencing. This clone was found many times. Its antigen is still unknown. It has no much larger one-base neighbor in the sample; base qualities were not kept. The CDR3 goes from the cysteine to the phenylalanine over 15 residues. Only CDR3 DNA is held: 45 bases, read in frame from base 1. Trimmed from V: 0 bases; trimmed from J: 4 bases; junction bases lacking a gene match: 5. CDR1 and CDR2 are drawn from the germline V gene: SGHRS, YFSETQ.

The investigation overall reported the following: Antigen specificity was not determined for the clonally expanded peripheral T cells. After ivuxolimab, expanded clones were on average more numerous among CD8+ T cells than among CD4+ T cells. Low levels of normalized T-cell clonal expansion were also seen in some nonresponding patients. In partial responders in the 0.1-3.0 mg/kg groups, normalized peripheral clonal expansion was found to be among the lowest, especially among CD8+ T cells. At doses of 0.1 to 3.0 mg/kg, clonal expansion of both CD4+ and CD8+ blood T cells was observed from baseline to week 6.

Genomic DNA was extracted from sorted cells for sequencing of the TCRbeta CDR3 region. The immunoSEQ Assay was used to sequence the TCRbeta CDR3 regions. Entries here come from immuneACCESS through TCRdb and include only in-frame sequences with V and J called. Some clones fail to appear in such tables; in the studies checked, an unresolved V gene covers under half of the shortfall, and the cause of the remainder is unknown. The sample table shows about 67,000 clones, and about 84% are seen once. The ten largest account for around 8.2% of the sample. In this chain, TRBV5-1 is recombined with TRBJ1-2, with 8 bases aligning to TRBD1. The receptor was isolated from an adult with an advanced solid tumor such as melanoma, head and neck, liver or kidney cancer. The specimen comprised CD4+ or CD8+ T cells sorted from blood, sampled in a trial of the OX40 agonist ivuxolimab. The nucleotides are TGCGCCAGCAGCTTGGTCCAGGGGGCTGGCTATGGCTACACCTTC. Its product reads: CASSLVQGAGYGYTF.